The rows below give T cell receptor beta chains drawn from one sample of a study of T-cell reconstitution after alpha-beta-depleted transplantation in children. TCRdb passed the PCR reads through MiXCR, listing each CDR3 protein once. Altogether over 400,000 distinct CDR3 sequences are present, about 12% being singletons, with the ten largest covering more than 5.5%. This specimen was PBMCs from the stem cell graft donor, taken from the stem cell graft. These receptors came from a human donor who donated a stem cell graft to a child with combined immunodeficiency. Each CDR3 is given with its conserved first and last residue. A D gene is named only where the DNA matches it firmly. Only part of the rows carry a size: once, few, many, or a class if the clone is expanded.

D gene: -
J gene: TRBJ2-2
V gene: TRBV12-3/TRBV12-4
clone size: few
CDR3 protein: CATSGRGLTGELFF
CDR3 DNA: TGTGCCACCTCTGGGCGGGGCCTCACCGGGGAGCTGTTTTTT

D gene: -
J gene: TRBJ2-5
V gene: TRBV25-1
clone size: few
CDR3 protein: CASSEGSGRETQYF
CDR3 DNA: TGTGCCAGCAGTGAGGGTTCAGGGAGAGAGACCCAGTACTTC

D gene: -
J gene: TRBJ2-7
V gene: TRBV20-1
clone size: -
CDR3 protein: CSAGPGADSYEQYF
CDR3 DNA: TGCAGTGCAGGACCGGGGGCCGACTCCTACGAGCAGTACTTC

D gene: TRBD2
J gene: TRBJ2-5
V gene: TRBV15
clone size: few
CDR3 protein: CATSSPYTGTSGRETQYF
CDR3 DNA: TGTGCCACCAGCAGCCCCTACACCGGGACTAGCGGGAGAGAGACCCAGTACTTC

D gene: -
J gene: TRBJ2-1
V gene: TRBV5-1
clone size: few
CDR3 protein: CASRVGRGARVYNEQFF
CDR3 DNA: TGCGCCAGCAGAGTTGGCAGGGGGGCTAGGGTCTACAATGAGCAGTTCTTC

D gene: -
J gene: TRBJ2-7
V gene: TRBV30
clone size: few
CDR3 protein: CAWSSGTEQYF
CDR3 DNA: TGTGCCTGGAGCTCAGGGACCGAGCAGTACTTC

D gene: -
J gene: TRBJ1-3
V gene: TRBV29-1
clone size: many
CDR3 protein: CSPPKLRFSGNTIYF
CDR3 DNA: TGCAGCCCCCCAAAGCTAAGGTTCTCTGGAAACACCATATATTTT

D gene: -
J gene: TRBJ1-1
V gene: TRBV12-3/TRBV12-4
clone size: -
CDR3 protein: CASSIRQEAFF
CDR3 DNA: TGTGCCAGCAGTATACGACAGGAAGCTTTCTTT

D gene: -
J gene: TRBJ2-5
V gene: TRBV29-1
clone size: -
CDR3 protein: CSVEVARAGTQYF
CDR3 DNA: TGCAGCGTTGAAGTTGCTCGTGCGGGGACCCAGTACTTC

D gene: TRBD2
J gene: TRBJ2-2
V gene: TRBV20-1
clone size: few
CDR3 protein: CSARGSGLAGFGELFF
CDR3 DNA: TGCAGTGCTAGAGGTTCTGGACTAGCGGGATTCGGGGAGCTGTTTTTT

D gene: TRBD1
J gene: TRBJ2-7
V gene: TRBV18
clone size: -
CDR3 protein: CASSRGQDHEQYF
CDR3 DNA: TGTGCCAGCTCACGGGGACAGGACCACGAGCAGTACTTC

D gene: -
J gene: TRBJ2-6
V gene: TRBV6-5
clone size: few
CDR3 protein: CASSYEGGGANVLTF
CDR3 DNA: TGTGCCAGCAGTTACGAGGGAGGTGGGGCCAACGTCCTGACTTTC

D gene: -
J gene: TRBJ2-5
V gene: TRBV10-3
clone size: few
CDR3 protein: CAISESWQKETQYF
CDR3 DNA: TGTGCCATCAGTGAGTCATGGCAGAAAGAGACCCAGTACTTC

D gene: -
J gene: TRBJ2-1
V gene: TRBV19
clone size: many
CDR3 protein: CASSPDSSVYNEQFF
CDR3 DNA: TGTGCCAGTAGCCCGGACAGTTCCGTGTACAATGAGCAGTTCTTC

D gene: -
J gene: TRBJ1-1
V gene: TRBV29-1
clone size: many
CDR3 protein: CSVEQGKNTEAFF
CDR3 DNA: TGCAGCGTTGAGCAAGGGAAGAACACTGAAGCTTTCTTT

D gene: -
J gene: TRBJ2-2
V gene: TRBV4-2
clone size: few
CDR3 protein: CASSPNPPGANTGELFF
CDR3 DNA: TGTGCCAGCAGCCCAAACCCCCCGGGAGCGAACACCGGGGAGCTGTTTTTT

D gene: -
J gene: TRBJ2-5
V gene: TRBV24-1
clone size: many
CDR3 protein: CATSGDRRGTQYF
CDR3 DNA: TGTGCCACCAGTGGTGACCGTCGCGGGACCCAGTACTTC